Included here is one T cell receptor (beta chain) sequence, with context. Its antigen is as yet unknown. These data belong to a study of cytomegalovirus exposure and HLA in healthy donors. Across the whole study: Earlier, 100 million to 120 million unique TCR beta sequences were recovered from roughly 180 million T cells by an analysis. Approximately 77 million unique TCRs from HLA-typed donors were held in an early release of data.

The CDR3 length is 15 residues. V was shortened by 3 bases and J by 2 bases, with 10 bases between the two germline ends. CDR1 is LGHNA and CDR2 is YNFKEQ in the germline V gene. Findings of the study overall: Over 150 TCR beta chains were listed as cytomegalovirus-associated.

Both 60 Vbeta primers and 13 Jbeta primers went into the PCR. Sequenced by immunoSEQ multiplex PCR; TCRdb stores in-frame clones only, minus some. Of about 210,000 clones listed, over 75% were seen once; the top ten hold roughly 10%. The chain joins TRBV4-2 to TRBJ1-4, with D possibly matching TRBD1 (5 bases). Sequencing was performed on PBMCs. The sequence derives from a woman in her fifties or sixties in good health and CMV-seropositive. CDR3 sequence reads: CASSQAGITNEKLFF. The CDR3 nucleotides are TGTGCCAGCAGCCAGGCAGGGATCACTAATGAAAAACTGTTTTTT.